Each of the 19 T cell receptor beta chains below was sequenced from the same sample in a study of blood T cell repertoires in COVID-19. Data came from immunoSEQ multiplex PCR; TCRdb stores just in-frame clones and leaves some out. Among 85,000 to 120,000 clones listed, 70% to 80% were seen once. Source material: peripheral blood. The receptors shown here come from a man between 60 and 75 years old with active or convalescent COVID-19.

The V call is TRBV2, the J call TRBJ2-2; 13 bases map to TRBD2. V was pared by 6 bases and J by 8 bases, with 3 bases of the junction left unmatched. CDR3 length equals 14 residues. Germline CDR1 reads SNHLY; CDR2 reads FYNNEI. The CDR3 bases are TGTGCCAGCAGGCAGGGACTAGCGGGGGGGGAGCTGTTTTTT. This gives the protein CASRQGLAGGELFF.

The chain uses TRBV11-3 and TRBJ1-6, with TRBD1 matching 9 bases. Germline CDR1 is SGHNT and CDR2 is YENEEA. V dropped 5 bases and J dropped 7; count of bases not matched to a gene: 6. The CDR3 has 15 amino acids. CDR3: CASSVGQGPNSPLHF. The CDR3 bases are TGTGCCAGCAGCGTCGGACAGGGGCCAAATTCACCCCTCCACTTT. Supplemented by reference TRBV11-3 and TRBJ1-6, the full variable domain reads EAGVVQSPRYKIIEKKQPVAFWCNPISGHNTLYWYLQNLGQGPELLIRYENEEAVDDSQLPKDRFSAERLKGVDSTLKIQPAELGDSAVYLCASSVGQGPNSPLHFGNGTRLTVT.

On this clone itself: The identical CDR3 is also encoded by other nucleotide sequences in the sample. The gene calls are TRBV12-3 or TRBV12-4 and TRBJ1-2; perhaps TRBD1 as D (6 bases). This CDR3 comprises 13 residues. V lost 6 bases and J lost 4, with 12 bases in between. The CDR3 nucleotides read TGTGCCAGCAGCCCAGGACAGTTCTATGGCTACACCTTC. As protein: CASSPGQFYGYTF.

The chain carries TRBV2 and TRBJ2-1; a weak D match, TRBD2 (5 bases). The germline V and J ends were trimmed by 8 bases and 6 bases, with 17 bases remaining between them. Germline V gives CDR1 SNHLY, CDR2 FYNNEI. The CDR3 extends over 14 amino acids. DNA of the CDR3: TGTGCCAGCCTCGGGGTTTCCGCCGGCAATGAGCAGTTCTTC. Translated, it gives CASLGVSAGNEQFF.

This chain's CDR3 is CASSLEVTSGNTIYF. CDR3 DNA: TGTGCCAGCAGTTTAGAGGTTACCTCTGGAAACACCATATATTTT. J is TRBJ1-3 and V is TRBV28; D remains ambiguous. The CDR3 consists of 15 residues. From germline, CDR1 is MDHEN and CDR2 SYDVKM. Trimming took off 2 bases at V and 0 bases at J, with 8 bases between the two ends. The full variable domain, completed using reference TRBV28 and TRBJ1-3, is DVKVTQSSRYLVKRTGEKVFLECVQDMDHENMFWYRQDPGLGLRLIYFSYDVKMKEKGDIPEGYSVSREKKERFSLILESASTNQTSMYLCASSLEVTSGNTIYFGEGSWLTVV.

The chain links TRBV7-3 to TRBJ2-1, with D maybe TRBD2 (7 bases). The germline V and J ends were trimmed by 5 bases and 3 bases, with 14 bases remaining between them. CDR3 length equals 15 residues. Germline CDR1 and CDR2: SGHTA and FQGTGA. The CDR3 nucleotides are TGTGCCAGCAGCCGTCTAGGGGGGGTCTACAATGAGCAGTTCTTC. This encodes CASSRLGGVYNEQFF.

The rearrangement uses TRBV5-5 and TRBJ2-1; D unclear. The CDR3 runs 16 residues. Germline V gene data show CDR1 as SGHKS and CDR2 as YYEKEE (reference sequence). Trimming stripped 0 bases from V and 6 bases from J, with 16 bases between. CDR3 in amino acids: CASSLGGTPVGNEQFF. The CDR3 coding sequence is TGTGCCAGCAGCTTGGGCGGCACCCCCGTCGGCAATGAGCAGTTCTTC.

The gene calls are TRBV24-1 and TRBJ2-1; TRBD2 aligns across 7 bases. The germline V gene has CDR1 KGHDR and CDR2 SFDVKD. The CDR3 extends over 15 amino acids. Trimming took 3 bases from V and 3 from J; bases not matched to a gene: 4. The CDR3 spells CATSDRSGNYNEQFF. As DNA, the CDR3 is TGTGCCACCAGTGATAGGAGCGGGAACTACAATGAGCAGTTCTTC.

Written as DNA, the CDR3 is TGTGCCAGCTCACCACGCCGGACTAGCGGGAGCCAAGAGACCCAGTACTTC. This sequence encodes CASSPRRTSGSQETQYF. The chain carries TRBV18 and TRBJ2-5, with 13 bases identical to TRBD2. Germline V gives CDR1 KGHSH, CDR2 LQKENI. This CDR3 has 17 residues. V trimming: 1 base; J trimming: 1 base; junction bases outside the gene matches: 3.

This clone was observed at least ten times. V usage is TRBV5-1 and J usage is TRBJ2-1; TRBD2 matches at 11 bases. Germline V lookup: CDR1 SGHRS, CDR2 YFSETQ. There are 16 residues in the CDR3. Unmatched junction bases numbered 9, after V lost 4 bases and J lost 6 bases. CDR3 coding DNA: TGCGCCAGCAGCCCATTGCACGGGACTAGCGGCAATGAGCAGTTCTTC. It is translated as CASSPLHGTSGNEQFF.

This rearrangement joins TRBV24-1 to TRBJ1-5; the D gene is possibly TRBD1 (5 bases). The germline gives CDR1 KGHDR, CDR2 SFDVKD. Between the trimmed V and J ends, which lost 5 bases and 4 bases, there was a span of 8 bases. The CDR3 contains 13 residues. The CDR3 DNA reads TGTGCCACCAGTGGCCGGGGGAATCAGCCCCAGCATTTT. This sequence encodes CATSGRGNQPQHF.

This clone has a handful of counts. The chain joins TRBV7-2 to TRBJ2-3, with D tentatively TRBD2 (6 bases). Trimming cost V 2 bases and J 2 bases, with 20 bases left between them. CDR1 is SGHTA and CDR2 is FQGNSA in the germline V gene. This CDR3 is built from 18 residues. CDR3 DNA: TGTGCCAGCAGCTTAAGTTTTAGCGGAGGTGGGGTCACAGATACGCAGTATTTT. Its protein product is CASSLSFSGGGVTDTQYF.

On this clone: Other DNA sequences within the sample encode an identical CDR3. This chain joins TRBV30 and TRBJ1-1; D is undetermined. CDR3 length: 10 residues. The V gene lost 3 bases and the J gene lost 4 bases, with 3 bases spanning the gap. The germline V gene has CDR1 GTSNPN and CDR2 SVGIG (reference sequence). CDR3 sequence (DNA): TGTGCCTGGAGCCGCACTGAAGCTTTCTTT. It is translated as CAWSRTEAFF.

The chain combines TRBV2 with TRBJ2-7; tentatively, D is TRBD2 (6 bases). The CDR3 is made up of 16 amino acids. Trimming stripped 8 bases from V and 3 bases from J, with 23 bases between. Germline CDR1 is SNHLY and CDR2 is FYNNEI. The CDR3 loop is CASGGRGGRQHYEQYF. The CDR3 DNA reads TGTGCCAGCGGGGGAAGAGGAGGGAGACAGCACTACGAGCAGTACTTC.

The V gene is TRBV7-9, the J gene TRBJ2-7; 8 bases align to TRBD2. V lost 6 bases, J lost 7 bases, and 5 bases stayed unmatched. This CDR3 contains 12 residues. In germline, CDR1 is SEHNR, CDR2 FQNEAQ (reference sequence). The CDR3 is CASSTGRGEQYV. The CDR3 DNA reads TGTGCCAGCAGTACCGGGAGGGGAGAGCAGTACGTC.

The chain links TRBV30 to TRBJ1-3, with unresolved D. The length of the CDR3 is 14 residues. CDR1 is GTSNPN and CDR2 is SVGIG in the germline V gene (reference sequence). V gave up 4 bases and J gave up 2 bases, with 12 bases separating them. CDR3 nucleotides: TGTGCCTGGACTAAACTCTCTCCTGGAAACACCATATATTTT. As protein: CAWTKLSPGNTIYF.

The gene calls are TRBV28 and TRBJ2-1; 13 positions agree with TRBD2. The CDR3 covers 15 residues. The germline V gene has CDR1 MDHEN and CDR2 SYDVKM. The V and J ends lost 6 bases and 12 bases, in that order; junction bases with no gene match: 11. CDR3 protein: CASRLAGGPRRGQFF. Here the CDR3 DNA reads TGTGCCAGCAGACTAGCGGGAGGGCCACGGAGAGGGCAGTTCTTC.

This rearrangement joins TRBV30 to TRBJ2-1, with D unresolved. The germline CDR1 and CDR2 sequences are GTSNPN and SVGIG (reference sequence). V was clipped by 1 base and J by 8 bases, with 15 bases between them. The CDR3 spans 14 residues. The CDR3 sequence is CAWSEQPSQHEQFF. CDR3 DNA: TGTGCCTGGAGTGAACAGCCATCGCAACATGAGCAGTTCTTC. The whole variable domain, remainder taken from reference TRBV30 and TRBJ2-1, is SQTIHQWPATLVQPVGSPLSLECTVEGTSNPNLYWYRQAAGRGLQLLFYSVGIGQISSEVPQNLSASRPQDRQFILSSKKLLLSDSGFYLCAWSEQPSQHEQFFGPGTRLTVL.

The chain recombines TRBV7-9 with TRBJ2-5, with 13 bases fitting TRBD2. The CDR3 runs 16 residues. Germline values: CDR1 SEHNR, CDR2 FQNEAQ (reference sequence). V shed 3 bases, J shed 3 bases, and the junction held 4 bases outside the gene matches. CDR3 in DNA: TGTGCCAGCAGCTTCGCCGGGACTAGCGGGAAAGAGACCCAGTACTTC. It translates to CASSFAGTSGKETQYF.